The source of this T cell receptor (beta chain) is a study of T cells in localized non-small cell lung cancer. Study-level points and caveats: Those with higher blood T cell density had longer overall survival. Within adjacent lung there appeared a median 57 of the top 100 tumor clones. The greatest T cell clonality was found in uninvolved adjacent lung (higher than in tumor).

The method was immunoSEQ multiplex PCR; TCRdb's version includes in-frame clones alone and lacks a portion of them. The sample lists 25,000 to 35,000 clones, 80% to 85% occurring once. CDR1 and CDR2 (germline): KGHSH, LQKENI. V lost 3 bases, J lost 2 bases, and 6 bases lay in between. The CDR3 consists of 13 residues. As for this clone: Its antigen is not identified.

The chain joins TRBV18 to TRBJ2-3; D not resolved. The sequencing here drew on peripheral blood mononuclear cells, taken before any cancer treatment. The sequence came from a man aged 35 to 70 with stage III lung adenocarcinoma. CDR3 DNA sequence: TGTGCCAGCTCACCGACTTTCACAGATACGCAGTATTTT. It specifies CASSPTFTDTQYF.